These 21 T cell receptor beta chains share one sample of origin, sequenced in a study of somatic mutations in cytotoxic T cells in rheumatoid arthritis. Method: immunoSEQ multiplex PCR; TCRdb's copy keeps in-frame clones and lacks some. Here the sample spans about 9,200 clones, roughly 79% being singletons. The sequencing input was CD8+ T cells sorted from blood. Receptors were obtained from an adult with rheumatoid arthritis.

This clone ranks as medium-sized. The chain couples TRBV7-9 to TRBJ2-7; TRBD1 matches 9 bases. The CDR3 spans 16 residues. The V gene's germline CDR1 is SEHNR and CDR2 FQNEAQ (reference sequence). V lost 1 base and J lost 0; bases outside the gene matches: 4. The CDR3 coding sequence is TGTGCCAGCAGCTTAGGGGGGACAGGGACCTCCTACGAGCAGTACTTC. This gives the protein CASSLGGTGTSYEQYF.

The chain has TRBV10-3 and TRBJ2-6; D is ambiguous. The CDR3 has 18 amino acids. CDR1 is ENHRY, CDR2 SYGVKD, per germline. Trimming took 5 bases from V and 5 from J, leaving 22 bases between them. The chain's CDR3 is CAISTVRCIQSRANVLTF. The CDR3, as DNA: TGTGCCATCAGTACAGTTCGCTGTATACAAAGTCGGGCCAACGTCCTGACTTTC.

The chain couples TRBV6-5 to TRBJ2-7; D possibly uses TRBD1 or TRBD2 (6 bases each). CDR1 MNHEY and CDR2 SVGAGI come from the germline V gene. Trimming removed 6 bases at V and 5 bases at J, with 17 bases between. CDR3 length: 14 residues. This CDR3 reads CASSQSTGGHEQYF. In DNA, the CDR3 is TGTGCCAGCAGCCAAAGTACCGGGGGCCACGAGCAGTACTTC.

The CDR3 protein is CASSQDSSLAVNEQFF. The CDR3 coding sequence is TGCGCCAGCAGCCAAGATTCCAGTCTAGCAGTCAATGAGCAGTTCTTC. The chain employs TRBV4-1 and TRBJ2-1; possible D gene TRBD2, 5 bases. CDR1 is MGHRA, CDR2 YSYEKL, per germline. The CDR3 totals 16 residues. The ends were cut back, 0 bases at V and 6 bases at J, with 15 bases in the middle.

This sequence joins TRBV29-1 and TRBJ1-1; 8 bases agree with TRBD1. V shed 2 bases, J shed 0 bases, and the junction held 5 bases outside the gene matches. Germline CDR1 and CDR2: SQVTM and ANQGSEA. The CDR3 consists of 15 residues. The CDR3 here is CSVEYRGGLNTEAFF. In DNA, the CDR3 is TGCAGCGTTGAATACAGGGGGGGCTTGAACACTGAAGCTTTCTTT.

CDR3 nucleotides: TGCGCCAGCAGCCAAGATTCGCAGGGGGTCACAGATACGCAGTATTTT. It translates to CASSQDSQGVTDTQYF. The chain links TRBV4-1 to TRBJ2-3, with 7 bases identical to TRBD1. The junction had 5 bases not matched to a gene; V was cut back by 0 bases and J by 2 bases. The CDR3 extends over 16 amino acids. CDR1 MGHRA and CDR2 YSYEKL come from the germline V gene.

The chain uses TRBV6-1 and TRBJ1-1; D gene ambiguous. This CDR3 contains 10 residues. V shed 4 bases and J shed 11 bases, with 8 bases lying between them. From germline, CDR1 is MNHNS and CDR2 SASEGT. CDR3 in DNA: TGTGCCAGCAGTGGAGGTTGGGCTTTCTTT. Its translation: CASSGGWAFF.

The CDR3 nucleotides are TGTGCCAGCAGCTTCTTAGGCGGGGATGGCTACACCTTC. Its protein product is CASSFLGGDGYTF. The V gene is TRBV4-2, the J gene TRBJ1-2; D uncertain. CDR3 length: 13 amino acids. The ends were cut back, 5 bases at V and 6 bases at J, with 13 bases in the middle. The V gene's germline CDR1 is LGHNA and CDR2 YNFKEQ.

V usage is TRBV28 and J usage is TRBJ2-5; D call uncertain. V dropped 5 bases and J dropped 1 base, with 11 bases sitting between them. The CDR3 spans 14 residues. Per germline, CDR1 MDHEN and CDR2 SYDVKM. CDR3 residues: CASSTLRVQETQYF. As DNA, the CDR3 is TGTGCCAGCAGTACCTTACGGGTCCAAGAGACCCAGTACTTC.

This chain links TRBV7-8 with TRBJ1-4; D is uncertain. This CDR3 is 14 amino acids long. V dropped 5 bases and J dropped 7 bases, with 14 bases sitting between them. CDR1 is SGHVS and CDR2 is FQNEAQ in the germline V gene. The CDR3 sequence: CASSLRTFGEKLFF. DNA for the CDR3: TGTGCCAGCAGCCTACGTACGTTCGGTGAAAAACTGTTTTTT.

This chain connects TRBV5-6 to TRBJ2-7; possibly TRBD1 or TRBD2 for D (6 bases each). This CDR3 is built from 15 residues. Trimming cost V 5 bases and J 3 bases, with 18 bases left between them. CDR1 and CDR2 from the germline V gene are SGHDT and YYEEEE. CDR3 protein: CASRGEDTGYYEQYF. CDR3 nucleotide sequence: TGTGCCAGCAGGGGGGAGGACACAGGGTACTACGAGCAGTACTTC.

The gene calls are TRBV27 and TRBJ1-3, with no clear D. The ends were cut back, 5 bases at V and 4 bases at J, with 12 bases in the middle. The CDR3 consists of 14 residues. Germline assignment: CDR1 MNHEY and CDR2 SMNVEV (reference sequence). The CDR3 is CASSPRGEGNTIYF. The CDR3 nucleotides read TGTGCCAGCAGTCCCCGGGGAGAGGGAAACACCATATATTTT.

The chain carries TRBV7-2 and TRBJ2-1; perhaps D is TRBD1 or TRBD2 (5 bases each). Trimming removed 1 base from V and 5 bases from J, with 9 bases in between. The CDR3 spans 14 residues. Germline V gives CDR1 SGHTA, CDR2 FQGNSA. The CDR3 nucleotides read TGTGCCAGCAGCTTAGGAGGGGCCAACAATGAGCAGTTCTTC. The encoded protein is CASSLGGANNEQFF.

A note on this clone: The sample carries other DNA sequences with the same CDR3. This chain uses TRBV15 with TRBJ1-3; D is unresolved. Trimming pared 2 bases from V and 0 bases from J, leaving 11 bases between. From germline, CDR1 is LNHNV and CDR2 YYDKDF (reference sequence). The CDR3 is made up of 16 amino acids. The CDR3 reads CATSRTRTSSGNTIYF. In nucleotides, the CDR3 is TGTGCCACCAGCAGAACTCGGACGAGCTCTGGAAACACCATATATTTT.

Only one count was recorded for this clone. V and J are TRBV9 and TRBJ2-1; a weak D match, TRBD2 (5 bases). The CDR3 has 14 amino acids. With 3 bases removed from V and 6 bases from J, the gap between germline ends came to 13 bases. Germline lookup yields CDR1 SGDLS and CDR2 YYNGEE. CDR3 loop: CASSAYSVGNEQFF. The CDR3 nucleotides are TGTGCCAGCAGCGCCTATAGCGTAGGCAATGAGCAGTTCTTC.

This clone has only one observation. This chain's CDR3 is CASSLGVGSYEQYF. CDR3 sequence (DNA): TGTGCCAGCAGCCTGGGGGTCGGCTCCTACGAGCAGTACTTC. This chain joins TRBV6-6 and TRBJ2-7; D is possibly TRBD1 or TRBD2 (5 bases each). Germline V lookup: CDR1 MNHNY, CDR2 SVGAGI (reference sequence). The CDR3 is made up of 14 amino acids. Trimming removed 6 bases from V and 0 bases from J, with 12 bases in between.

The chain joins TRBV6-1 to TRBJ1-1, with D maybe TRBD1 (6 bases). The CDR3 has 13 residues. Germline V gives CDR1 MNHNS, CDR2 SASEGT. Trimming shortened V by 1 base and J by 4 bases, and 7 bases separated the two germline ends. The CDR3 coding sequence is TGTGCCAGCAGTGAAGGCAGGGGCACTGAAGCTTTCTTT. This sequence encodes CASSEGRGTEAFF.

V and J are TRBV28 and TRBJ1-1; tentatively, D is TRBD1 (5 bases). There are 15 residues in the CDR3. Trimming left V 2 bases short and J 4 bases short, with 14 bases between. The germline CDR1 and CDR2 sequences are MDHEN and SYDVKM. The CDR3 coding sequence is TGTGCCAGCAGTTTAGGCCGGGGGTTTCGCACTGAAGCTTTCTTT. This sequence encodes CASSLGRGFRTEAFF.

The chain uses TRBV19 and TRBJ2-1; D gene unclear. Trimming stripped 2 bases from V and 0 bases from J, with 8 bases between. Germline V CDR1 and CDR2: LNHDA, SQIVND (reference sequence). CDR3 length: 15 amino acids. The CDR3 here is CASSIRQSSYNEQFF. Here the CDR3 DNA reads TGTGCCAGTAGTATACGGCAGAGCTCCTACAATGAGCAGTTCTTC.

This clone was picked up one time. V and J are TRBV4-3 and TRBJ1-2, with D possibly being TRBD1 (6 bases). There are 16 residues in the CDR3. Germline V lookup: CDR1 LGHNA, CDR2 YSLEER. V lost 0 bases and J 8 bases, leaving 19 bases between the germline ends. The CDR3 here is CASSQESGGRGKGYTF. The CDR3 bases are TGCGCCAGCAGCCAAGAATCTGGGGGGCGCGGCAAGGGCTACACCTTC.

V is TRBV6-6 and J is TRBJ2-1, with unresolved D. The CDR3 has 12 residues. CDR1 and CDR2 from the germline V gene are MNHNY and SVGAGI (reference sequence). V was trimmed by 4 bases and J by 8 bases, leaving 9 bases between them. The DNA of the CDR3 is TGTGCCAGCAGTTTACAGAGCGATGAGCAGTTCTTC. Translating gives CASSLQSDEQFF.